The present T cell receptor (beta chain) was sequenced within a study of T and B cells in COVID-19 patients. Turning to the study itself: Peripheral blood came from COVID-19 patients with active infection or after recovery. Critical illness requiring mechanical ventilation or extracorporeal membrane oxygenation affected 12 of 20 active-infection patients. Comorbidities linked to unfavorable COVID-19 outcome were present in about 90% of the 20 active-infection patients.

TRB was amplified from around 250-460 ng of blood genomic DNA. Germline-derived CDR1 and CDR2 are MNHNY and SVGAGI (reference sequence). The V gene lost 5 bases and the J gene lost 1 base, with 17 bases spanning the gap. This CDR3 comprises 16 residues. TRB rearrangements were amplified by multiplex PCR with BIOMED2 TRB-A/B primers. TCRdb passed the multiplex PCR reads through MiXCR, listing each CDR3 protein once. The table includes 15,000 to 20,000 distinct CDR3 sequences, under 30% detected once. This clonotype occurred many times. This sequence was found in a human donor who had recovered from COVID-19. Sequencing was carried out using blood. The chain carries TRBV6-6 and TRBJ2-5; D is perhaps TRBD1 (5 bases). As DNA, the CDR3 is TGTGCCAGCAGTAGCCGGACAAACGACCTCCAAGAGACCCAGTACTTC. Protein sequence: CASSSRTNDLQETQYF.